This TCR beta chain was identified during a study of a mutant IDH1 vaccine in newly diagnosed glioma (dated by TCRdb to the early 2020s). Looking at the study overall: Vaccination began 4-6 weeks after radiotherapy alone, or alongside temozolomide cycles in the chemotherapy-containing groups. The week-35 safety follow-up took place at visit V12, and the week-47 end of study took place at visit V13. For exploratory analyses, around 23 treated patients had longitudinal TCRB deep sequencing done wherever samples were available. Six visits were used for peripheral blood collection: V03 (baseline), V05, V07, V10, V12 and V13. Prior to enrollment, standard therapy consisting of radiotherapy alone, temozolomide alone, or radiochemotherapy with temozolomide had been administered to patients, with the combination being received by most patients. Of the 32 patients who were treated, around 60% were male and roughly 38% were female, and the mean age was roughly 40 years.

Concerning this clone itself: Its antigen is currently not known. Base qualities are not recorded, but no much larger clone differs from it by a single base.

The sample's time point, from its label and the paper: week 35, safety follow-up. Each vaccine dose, consisting of 300 ug of a 20-mer mutant IDH1 peptide in Montanide, was administered subcutaneously with topical imiquimod. Across visits V03 through V10, patients got a total of eight vaccinations, given in weeks 1, 3, 5, 7, 11, 15, 19 and 23. The donors had newly diagnosed IDH1-mutant astrocytomas of WHO grade 3 or 4 that showed loss of nuclear ATRX. The samples were drawn from NOA16, a multicentre, single-arm, open-label phase I trial in Germany that tested a mutant IDH1 peptide vaccine in humans for the first time. Genomic DNA for TCRB sequencing was extracted from EDTA blood using the DNeasy Blood and Tissue Kit. Including cysteine and phenylalanine, the CDR3 has 16 amino acids. The read is trimmed to its CDR3 DNA, 48 bases read in frame from base 1. Looking up the germline V gene yields CDR1 SGHTA and CDR2 FQGNSA. V lost 6 bases and J lost 6 bases, and the count of bases not matched to a germline gene is 13.

Results and caveats for the whole study, not just this receptor: The authors stated that sample limitations prevented analyses of patient blood samples from being reproduced. Across multiple MHC alleles, vaccine-induced immune responses were seen in approximately 93% of patients. PBMC samples for TCRB deep sequencing were selected based on availability. Pseudoprogression appeared unrelated to alterations in the top peripheral T cell clonotypes detected by TCRB sequencing.

Receptor libraries were prepared by the immunoSEQ multiplex PCR assay. The hsTCRB Kit was used according to the manufacturer's protocol to amplify rearranged TCR beta chain sequences. TCRB libraries were sequenced on an Illumina MiSeq. Turning to the authors' computational methods: The proprietary platform of the kit vendor was used for demultiplexing, trimming and gene mapping. TCRdb obtained this table from immuneACCESS and retained in-frame rearrangements with V and J assigned. These tables miss some clones; where compared with another copy, unresolved V genes account for less than half of the shortfall, and the remainder is unexplained. V and J calls and clone size are copied from that table; D and trimming were computed from the DNA. Across this sample there are under 50,000 clones, with 88% seen only once. The ten biggest clones cover around 6% of the sample.

The rearrangement combines TRBV7-2 with TRBJ2-2, with 7 middle bases fitting TRBD2. The receptor was derived from a woman in her thirties or forties with glioma. Sequencing used PBMCs, obtained from a glioma patient whose treatment included an IDH1 peptide vaccine. The CDR3 has the sequence CASRPGTNLVAGELFF. The sequenced DNA: TGTGCCAGCAGGCCCGGGACTAACTTAGTCGCCGGGGAGCTGTTTTTT.